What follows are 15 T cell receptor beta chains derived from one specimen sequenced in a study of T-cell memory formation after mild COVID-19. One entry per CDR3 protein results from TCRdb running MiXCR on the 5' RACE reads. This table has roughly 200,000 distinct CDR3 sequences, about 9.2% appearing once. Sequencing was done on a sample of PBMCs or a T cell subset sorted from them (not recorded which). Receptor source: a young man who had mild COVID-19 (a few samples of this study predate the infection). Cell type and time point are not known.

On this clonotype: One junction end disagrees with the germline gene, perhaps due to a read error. The chain's CDR3 is CASTRTSSHEQYF. DNA for the CDR3: TGTGCCAGCACCCGGACTAGCTCCCACGAGCAGTACTTC. The rearrangement uses TRBV3-1 and TRBJ2-7; 8 bases are a match to TRBD2. Germline assignment: CDR1 LGHDT and CDR2 YNNKEL (reference sequence). This CDR3 comprises 13 residues.

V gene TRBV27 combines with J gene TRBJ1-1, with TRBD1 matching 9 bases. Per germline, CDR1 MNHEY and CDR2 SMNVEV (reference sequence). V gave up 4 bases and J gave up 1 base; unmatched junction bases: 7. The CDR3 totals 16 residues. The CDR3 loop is CASSSIDRGWNTEAFF. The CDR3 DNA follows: TGTGCCAGCAGTTCAATTGACAGGGGGTGGAACACTGAAGCTTTCTTT.

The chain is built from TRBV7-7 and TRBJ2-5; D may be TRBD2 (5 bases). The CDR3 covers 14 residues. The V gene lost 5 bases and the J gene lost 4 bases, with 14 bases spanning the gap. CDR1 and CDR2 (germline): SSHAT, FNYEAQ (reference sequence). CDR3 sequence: CASSPTTRGETQYF. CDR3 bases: TGTGCCAGCAGCCCAACAACTAGAGGAGAGACCCAGTACTTC.

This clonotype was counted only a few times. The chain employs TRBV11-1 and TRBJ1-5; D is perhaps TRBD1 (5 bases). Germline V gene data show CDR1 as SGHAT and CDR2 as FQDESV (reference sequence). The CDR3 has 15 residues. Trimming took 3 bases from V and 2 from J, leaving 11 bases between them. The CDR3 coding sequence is TGTGCCAGCAGCTTGACCGGGGACGGCAATCAGCCCCAGCATTTT. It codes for CASSLTGDGNQPQHF.

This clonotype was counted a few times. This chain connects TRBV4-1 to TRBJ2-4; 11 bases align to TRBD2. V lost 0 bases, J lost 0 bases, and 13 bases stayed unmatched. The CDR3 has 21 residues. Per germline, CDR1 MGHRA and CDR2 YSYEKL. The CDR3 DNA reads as TGCGCCAGCAGCCAAGATGGGCGGCTAGCGGGGGGCCTAAAAGCCAAAAACATTCAGTACTTC. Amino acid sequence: CASSQDGRLAGGLKAKNIQYF.

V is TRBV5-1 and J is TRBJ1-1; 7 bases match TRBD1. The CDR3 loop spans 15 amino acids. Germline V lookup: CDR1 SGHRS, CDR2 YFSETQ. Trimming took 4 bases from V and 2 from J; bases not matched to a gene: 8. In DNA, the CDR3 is TGCGCCAGCAGCCTAATCAGGGGGGGAAACACTGAAGCTTTCTTT. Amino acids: CASSLIRGGNTEAFF.

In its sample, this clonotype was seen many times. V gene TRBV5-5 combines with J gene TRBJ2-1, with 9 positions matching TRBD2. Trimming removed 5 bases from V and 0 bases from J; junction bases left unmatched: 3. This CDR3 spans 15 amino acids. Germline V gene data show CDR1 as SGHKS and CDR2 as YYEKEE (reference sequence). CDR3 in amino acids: CASRLAGSSYNEQFF. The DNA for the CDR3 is TGTGCCAGCAGGCTAGCGGGAAGCTCCTACAATGAGCAGTTCTTC. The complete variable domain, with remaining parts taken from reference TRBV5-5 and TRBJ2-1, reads DAGVTQSPTHLIKTRGQQVTLRCSPISGHKSVSWYQQVLGQGPQFIFQYYEKEERGRGNFPDRFSARQFPNYSSELNVNALLLGDSALYLCASRLAGSSYNEQFFGPGTRLTVL.

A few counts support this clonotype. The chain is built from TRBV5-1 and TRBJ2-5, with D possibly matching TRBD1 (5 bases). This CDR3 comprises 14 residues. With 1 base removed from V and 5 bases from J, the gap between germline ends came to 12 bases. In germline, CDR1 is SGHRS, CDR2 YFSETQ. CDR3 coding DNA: TGCGCCAGCAGCTTGTTGTGGGGCCGGGAGACCCAGTACTTC. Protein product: CASSLLWGRETQYF. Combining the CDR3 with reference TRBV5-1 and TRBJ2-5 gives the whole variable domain KAGVTQTPRYLIKTRGQQVTLSCSPISGHRSVSWYQQTPGQGLQFLFEYFSETQRNKGNFPGRFSGRQFSNSRSEMNVSTLELGDSALYLCASSLLWGRETQYFGPGTRLLVL.

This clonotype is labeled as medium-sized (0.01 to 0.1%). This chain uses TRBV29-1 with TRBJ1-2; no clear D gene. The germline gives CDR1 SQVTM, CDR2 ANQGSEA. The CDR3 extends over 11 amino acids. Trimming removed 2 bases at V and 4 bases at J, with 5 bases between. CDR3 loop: CSVELGYGYTF. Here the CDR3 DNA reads TGCAGCGTTGAACTAGGCTATGGCTACACCTTC.

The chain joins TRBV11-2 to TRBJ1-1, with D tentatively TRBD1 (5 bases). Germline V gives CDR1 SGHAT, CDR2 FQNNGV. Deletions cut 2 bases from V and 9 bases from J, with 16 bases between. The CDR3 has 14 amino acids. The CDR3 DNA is TGTGCCAGCAGCTTACATGCAGGGACTACTAAAGCTTTCTTT. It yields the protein CASSLHAGTTKAFF.

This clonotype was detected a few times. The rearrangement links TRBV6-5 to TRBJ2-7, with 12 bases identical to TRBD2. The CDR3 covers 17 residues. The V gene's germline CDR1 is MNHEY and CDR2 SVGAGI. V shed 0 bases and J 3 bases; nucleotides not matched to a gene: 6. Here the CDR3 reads CASSYSVTSGGRYEQYF. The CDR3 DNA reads TGTGCCAGCAGTTACTCAGTGACTAGCGGGGGCCGCTACGAGCAGTACTTC.

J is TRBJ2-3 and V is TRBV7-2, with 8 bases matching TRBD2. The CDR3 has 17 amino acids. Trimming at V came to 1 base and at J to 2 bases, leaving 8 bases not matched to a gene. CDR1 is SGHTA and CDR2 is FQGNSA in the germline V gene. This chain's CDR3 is CASSLVVAGWPTDTQYF. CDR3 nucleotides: TGTGCCAGCAGCTTAGTGGTAGCGGGGTGGCCCACAGATACGCAGTATTTT.

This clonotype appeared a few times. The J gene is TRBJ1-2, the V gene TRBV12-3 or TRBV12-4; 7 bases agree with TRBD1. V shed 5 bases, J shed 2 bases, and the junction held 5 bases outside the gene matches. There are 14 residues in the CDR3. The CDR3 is CASSRGDSNYGYTF. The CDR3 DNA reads TGTGCCAGCAGTCGTGGGGACAGCAACTATGGCTACACCTTC.

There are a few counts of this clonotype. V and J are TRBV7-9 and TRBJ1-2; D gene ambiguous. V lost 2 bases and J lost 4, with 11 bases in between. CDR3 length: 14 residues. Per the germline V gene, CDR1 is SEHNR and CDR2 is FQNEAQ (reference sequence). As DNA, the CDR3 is TGTGCCAGCAGCTTAAAGGGCGGCACCTATGGCTACACCTTC. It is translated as CASSLKGGTYGYTF.

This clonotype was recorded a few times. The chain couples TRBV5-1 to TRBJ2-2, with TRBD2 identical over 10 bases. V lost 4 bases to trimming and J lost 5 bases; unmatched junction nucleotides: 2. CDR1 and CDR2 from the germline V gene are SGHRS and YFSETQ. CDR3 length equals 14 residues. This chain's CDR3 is CASSKGLATGELFF. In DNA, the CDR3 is TGCGCCAGCAGCAAGGGACTAGCGACCGGGGAGCTGTTTTTT.